The rows below give T cell receptor beta chains drawn from one sample of a study of T cells after yellow fever vaccination. TCRdb fed the 5' RACE reads into MiXCR, producing one record per CDR3 protein. The sample has more than 200,000 distinct CDR3 sequences, more than 3.5% seen once. The material was PBMCs, obtained 15 days after the yellow fever booster vaccination. Receptors were obtained from a man younger than 35 who received the YFV17D yellow fever vaccine. The conserved cysteine and the conserved F or W are not part of the CDR3 here. Clone size is stated in some rows and not others, as once, few, many or a class when expanded.

v_gene | abundance | CDR3aa
TRBV12-5 | few | ASGLQTSGPRTMNTEAF
TRBV20-1 | many | SASRGSVSYNEQF
TRBV9 | many | ASSASGRYQETQY
TRBV20-1 | many | SARDLGFSNQPQH
TRBV2 | many | ASSGQGRTDTQY
TRBV4-3 | many | ASSQEGGFEVHEQY
TRBV7-9 | . | ASSGPGLFSYNEQF
TRBV7-2 | . | ASSHGQGTDTQY
TRBV7-3 | many | ASSANLQGIREKLF
TRBV12-3/TRBV12-4 | many | ASRRTSGGYNEQF
TRBV20-1 | many | SARSRQGAIWTEAF
TRBV20-1 | many | SARSVRQSEEVTDTQY
TRBV7-2 | many | ASSLGGGGRETQY
TRBV2 | many | ASRGTPVRGANVLT
TRBV7-2 | few | ASNLDRAGGYT
TRBV10-3 | many | AISDGVETQY
TRBV12-3/TRBV12-4 | many | ASGGNQETQY
TRBV10-3 | many | ATLAYSTDTQY
TRBV6-2/TRBV6-3 | many | ASSPRQGADQETQY
TRBV27 | many | ASSLHGAIPGLDTQY
TRBV6-2/TRBV6-3 | many | ASSPTGGYVRYGYT
TRBV7-2 | many | ASSLAGTPGGEQF
TRBV7-2 | many | ASSLTGGLYEQY
TRBV6-5 | many | ASSPGTATFNQPQH
TRBV19 | many | ASSIYSGGNTEAF
TRBV30 | many | AWSALAGGYGELF